A selection of T cell receptor beta chains follows, all from one sample in a study of shared clonotypes between healthy human individuals. Measured with immunoSEQ multiplex PCR; TCRdb has only the in-frame clones, and not every one. Among roughly 300,000 clones listed, about nine tenths were seen once. Material: memory CD8+ T cells sorted from blood. These receptors all come from a man aged 18 to 35 in good health. The CDR3 runs from the conserved cysteine through the conserved F or W.

j_gene: TRBJ1-5; v_gene: TRBV2; CDR3aa: CASREDSQSYQPQHF
j_gene: TRBJ2-1; v_gene: TRBV4-1; CDR3aa: CASSQDVSGGLDEQFF
j_gene: TRBJ2-1; v_gene: TRBV6-1; CDR3aa: CASSFGVANEQFF
j_gene: TRBJ1-6; v_gene: TRBV20-1; CDR3aa: CSASRFSPLHF
j_gene: TRBJ1-1; v_gene: TRBV18; CDR3aa: CASSPPRGGGTEAFF
j_gene: TRBJ2-1; v_gene: TRBV6-6; CDR3aa: CASSTDRVNPYEQFF
j_gene: TRBJ2-2; v_gene: TRBV7-9; CDR3aa: CASSFWRAEAGELFF
j_gene: TRBJ1-3; v_gene: TRBV27; CDR3aa: CASRPHRDSPSGNTIYF
j_gene: TRBJ1-4; v_gene: TRBV14; CDR3aa: CASSQTGERGNEKLFF
j_gene: TRBJ2-5; v_gene: TRBV5-8; CDR3aa: CASSLGFQETQYF
j_gene: TRBJ1-1; v_gene: TRBV27; CDR3aa: CASSLYIGVRDTEAFF
j_gene: TRBJ2-7; v_gene: TRBV5-1; CDR3aa: CASSLEAASYEQYF
j_gene: TRBJ1-5; v_gene: TRBV7-9; CDR3aa: CASTVSGTGEEQPQHF
j_gene: TRBJ1-2; v_gene: TRBV6-1; CDR3aa: CASSEGVLYGYTF
j_gene: TRBJ1-2; v_gene: TRBV19; CDR3aa: CASSIVGTEGYTF
j_gene: TRBJ2-3; v_gene: TRBV10-3; CDR3aa: CAISESVSTDTQYF
j_gene: TRBJ2-1; v_gene: TRBV9; CDR3aa: CASSVELGLAEEGHNEQFF
j_gene: TRBJ2-7; v_gene: TRBV5-4; CDR3aa: CASSHGIGQGYHEQYF
j_gene: TRBJ2-1; v_gene: TRBV2; CDR3aa: CASSEILGSGRANEQFF
j_gene: TRBJ1-2; v_gene: TRBV6-5; CDR3aa: CASSYGNNYGYTF
j_gene: TRBJ2-4; v_gene: TRBV23-1; CDR3aa: CASSQPRTGRWEYF
j_gene: TRBJ2-3; v_gene: TRBV7-9; CDR3aa: CASSWQERDTQYF
j_gene: TRBJ2-3; v_gene: TRBV7-8; CDR3aa: CASSPLTSTDTQYF
j_gene: TRBJ2-7; v_gene: TRBV27; CDR3aa: CASSLGQSYEQYF
j_gene: TRBJ1-1; v_gene: TRBV7-2; CDR3aa: CASSLEGINTEAFF
j_gene: TRBJ2-1; v_gene: TRBV5-1; CDR3aa: CASSLTRYNEQFF
j_gene: TRBJ1-2; v_gene: TRBV13; CDR3aa: CASSFTGLAIYTF
j_gene: TRBJ1-2; v_gene: TRBV6-6; CDR3aa: CASSYETYGYTF
j_gene: TRBJ2-2; v_gene: TRBV9; CDR3aa: CASSLSGSTTGELFF
j_gene: TRBJ2-7; v_gene: TRBV4-2; CDR3aa: CASSQVRDTRGAYEQYF
j_gene: TRBJ2-2; v_gene: TRBV9; CDR3aa: CASSLNTGELFF
j_gene: TRBJ2-7; v_gene: TRBV9; CDR3aa: CASSVVAGGHHEQYF
j_gene: TRBJ2-7; v_gene: TRBV27; CDR3aa: CASSPLTGEYEQYF
j_gene: TRBJ1-2; v_gene: TRBV27; CDR3aa: CASSLLGAGGYTF
j_gene: TRBJ2-2; v_gene: TRBV27; CDR3aa: CASSFAPRWATNTGELFF
j_gene: TRBJ1-2; v_gene: TRBV7-6; CDR3aa: CASSLGQGANYGYTF